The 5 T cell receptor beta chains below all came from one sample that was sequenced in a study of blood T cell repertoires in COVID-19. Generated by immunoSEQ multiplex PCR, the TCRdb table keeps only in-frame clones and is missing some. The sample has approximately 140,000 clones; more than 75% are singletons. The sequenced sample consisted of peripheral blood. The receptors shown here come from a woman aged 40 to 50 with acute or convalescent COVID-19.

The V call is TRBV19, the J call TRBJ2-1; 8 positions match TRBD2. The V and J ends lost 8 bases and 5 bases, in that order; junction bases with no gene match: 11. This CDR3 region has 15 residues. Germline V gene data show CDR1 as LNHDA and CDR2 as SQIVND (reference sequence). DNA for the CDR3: TGTGCCAGTCCCCCCAGACGGGGGGGCAACAATGAGCAGTTCTTC. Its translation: CASPPRRGGNNEQFF.

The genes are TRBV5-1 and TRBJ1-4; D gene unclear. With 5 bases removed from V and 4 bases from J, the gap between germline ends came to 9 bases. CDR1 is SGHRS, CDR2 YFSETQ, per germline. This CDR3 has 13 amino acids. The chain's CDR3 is CASSTWLNEKLFF. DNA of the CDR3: TGCGCCAGCAGTACGTGGCTTAATGAAAAACTGTTTTTT.

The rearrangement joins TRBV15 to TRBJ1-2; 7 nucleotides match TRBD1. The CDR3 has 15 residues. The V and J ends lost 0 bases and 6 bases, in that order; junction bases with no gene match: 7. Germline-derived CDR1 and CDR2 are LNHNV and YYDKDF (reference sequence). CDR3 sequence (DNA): TGTGCCACCAGCAGAGATCAAAGGGGGCTGGATGGCTACACCTTC. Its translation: CATSRDQRGLDGYTF.

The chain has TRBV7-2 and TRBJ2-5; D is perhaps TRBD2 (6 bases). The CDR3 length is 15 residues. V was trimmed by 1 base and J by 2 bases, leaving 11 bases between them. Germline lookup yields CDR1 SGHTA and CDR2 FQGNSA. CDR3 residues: CASSLVGGRQETQYF. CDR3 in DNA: TGTGCCAGCAGCTTAGTCGGAGGGAGGCAAGAGACCCAGTACTTC.

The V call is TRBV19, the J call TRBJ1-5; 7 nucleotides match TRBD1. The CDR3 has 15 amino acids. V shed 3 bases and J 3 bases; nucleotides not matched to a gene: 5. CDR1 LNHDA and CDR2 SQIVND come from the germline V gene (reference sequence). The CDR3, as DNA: TGTGCCAGTAGTATTGGACAGGCTCTCAATCAGCCCCAGCATTTT. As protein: CASSIGQALNQPQHF.